The subject of this entry is one T cell receptor (beta chain). This clonotype was seen a handful of times. It lacks a known antigen. The input lacks base qualities; no much larger clone sits a single base away. This sample was included in a study of blood T cells in healthy people across ages (dated by TCRdb to between 2014 and 2017). Regarding the complete study: In model experiments, template switching captured roughly one uniquely barcoded TCR beta cDNA molecule for every two T cells. To avoid experimental bias, donors of different ages were spread randomly across the sequencing lanes. The study analyzed two additional independent replicas of 1 million unique cDNA reads from the same blood draw for two donors, one aged 18 to 30 and one aged 80 or older. The donors were split into four age groups: young (average about 15 years), middle-aged (more than 35), aged (more than 55) and long-lived (over 80). To track age-related changes in TCR beta repertoire diversity, the study relied on deep sequencing normalized with unique cDNA molecular identifiers. Results the study describes overall, beyond this receptor: Observed TCR beta diversity per million T cells fell roughly linearly with age, and a significant reduction was already apparent by age roughly 40. Compared with the aged group, more naive CD4+ T cells, fewer expanded clones and increased TCR diversity were shown by the long-lived group, suggesting age selection. There was a strong correlation between observed TCR beta diversity and the percentage of naive T cells measured by flow cytometry. Because donor CMV infection status was unknown, age-related changes in expanded clonotypes were potentially confounded. Estimates of total diversity based on one million sequenced T cells were considered lower bounds and underestimates. Since profiling was done on bulk unsorted PBMCs, naive and antigen-experienced compartments could not be conclusively compared.

The 40 or so donors, aged about 6 to 95 years, were systemically healthy Caucasian individuals from Russia. Approximately 9.3 milliliters of peripheral blood were drawn from each donor into EDTA-treated Vacutainer tubes. PBMCs were isolated by Ficoll-Paque density-gradient centrifugation, with at least 7 million obtained per sample. Total RNA, at least 6 micrograms per sample, was extracted from PBMCs with Trizol reagent. Naive CD45RAhigh/CD27high T cell percentages were measured by flow cytometry on a PBMC aliquot from every donor. The library was built by means of 5' RACE. Reads for this sample came from an Illumina HiSeq 2500. The second PCR ran for about 6 to 12 cycles and used a J-beta primer mix along with a sample-barcoded 5' primer. A unique molecular identifier was introduced onto each TCR beta cDNA molecule by a template-switch 5' adaptor carrying 12 random nucleotides. At least 2.5 million CDR3-containing paired-end reads were obtained from each sample. All of the RNA was converted into first-strand cDNA using the Mint cDNA synthesis kit, with a TRBC-specific oligonucleotide serving as the primer. Following uracil-DNA glycosylase treatment, all cDNA underwent a first 18-cycle PCR with the universal primers M1SS and BC2_uni_R. For the original study's pipeline: For normalization, 1 million high-quality reads, each with a distinct molecular identifier, were randomly selected from each sample. Instead of being binned into consensus sequences, reads with shared molecular identifiers were discarded. MiTCR, with a Q25 quality threshold and the strictest error-elimination algorithm, was used for CDR3 identification, clonotype clustering and error correction. A nonparametric unseen species model with Euler transformation was used to estimate lower-bound total TCR beta diversity. In-frame beta chains were kept once TCRdb had trimmed the public reads at Q25 with fastp and called clones with MiXCR. Entries that share a CDR3 protein sequence are merged under the most common genes and DNA. It is TCRdb's table, rather than the study itself, that gives the V and J calls and clone size. The sample table shows around 1,600,000 distinct CDR3 sequences, and around 40% are seen once. The ten biggest clones cover roughly 3.7% of the sample.

After removal of 3 bases from V and 4 bases from J, the junction retains 6 bases not matched to a gene. CDR1 is given as MGHRA and CDR2 as YSYEKL, both from the germline V gene. The CDR3 spans 15 residues, from the cysteine through the phenylalanine. Only the CDR3 DNA stays, 45 bases, in frame from base 1. The rearranged chain carries TRBV4-1 and TRBJ1-1; TRBD1 matches 9 bases in the middle. This clonotype was obtained from a young woman in good health. What was sequenced was blood. The CDR3 region has the sequence CASSQTGGESTEAFF. The nucleotide sequence reads as follows: TGCGCCAGCAGCCAGACAGGGGGAGAGAGCACTGAAGCTTTCTTT.